This entry lists 16 T cell receptor beta chains sequenced from one sample in a study of cytomegalovirus exposure and HLA in healthy donors. PCR primers comprised 60 Vbeta and 13 Jbeta primers. Profiled with immunoSEQ multiplex PCR; TCRdb holds only in-frame clones, not every one. Here the sample spans about 130,000 clones, about 80% being singletons. The sequenced material came from PBMCs. Receptors were obtained from a girl aged 2 to 10 in good health and CMV-seronegative.

This clone was detected once. The chain employs TRBV30 and TRBJ2-3, with 11 nucleotides matching TRBD2. Germline V gives CDR1 GTSNPN, CDR2 SVGIG (reference sequence). J gave up 4 bases and V 2 bases, and 11 bases lay outside the gene matches. The CDR3 loop spans 17 amino acids. The DNA of the CDR3 is TGTGCCTGGAGTTCCCCGGGACTAGCGGTTGGGGCAGATACGCAGTATTTT. Protein: CAWSSPGLAVGADTQYF.

The chain couples TRBV27 to TRBJ1-1, with 9 nucleotides matching TRBD1. From germline, CDR1 is MNHEY and CDR2 SMNVEV (reference sequence). The CDR3 consists of 14 residues. With V trimmed by 6 bases and J by 3 bases, 5 bases remained unmatched. The CDR3 region is CASSEQGAYTEAFF. For the CDR3, the DNA is TGTGCCAGCAGCGAACAGGGGGCTTACACTGAAGCTTTCTTT.

J is TRBJ2-1 and V is TRBV27; tentative D call: TRBD1 (6 bases). Germline CDR1 reads MNHEY; CDR2 reads SMNVEV (reference sequence). The length of the CDR3 is 14 residues. V shed 5 bases and J shed 5 bases, with 13 bases lying between them. CDR3 DNA: TGTGCCAGCAGTGGGGGCTTCCGCGACAATGAGCAGTTCTTC. Residues: CASSGGFRDNEQFF.

Here the CDR3 DNA reads TGTGCCAGCACTTATTGGCGGGAGACGCTATACGGGGAGCTGTTTTTT. Translating gives CASTYWRETLYGELFF. This chain uses TRBV13 with TRBJ2-2, with 7 bases that match TRBD2. J gave up 7 bases and V 7 bases, and 15 bases lay outside the gene matches. CDR1 and CDR2 (germline): PRHDT, FYEKMQ (reference sequence). The length of the CDR3 is 16 residues.

The chain joins TRBV27 to TRBJ2-7; 10 bases map to TRBD1. Per the germline V gene, CDR1 is MNHEY and CDR2 is SMNVEV (reference sequence). This CDR3 contains 14 residues. Germline trimming cut 11 bases from V and 1 base from J; bases unmatched to any gene: 8. CDR3 in DNA: TGTGCCGTCGGGGGACAGGGGATTTCCTACGAGCAGTACTTC. It is translated as CAVGGQGISYEQYF.

This clone was picked up one time. The chain couples TRBV11-2 to TRBJ2-5; tentative D call: TRBD2 (5 bases). CDR1 and CDR2 (germline): SGHAT, FQNNGV. This CDR3 has 13 residues. The V end lost 8 bases, the J end lost 2 bases, and 12 bases lay between the germline ends. The CDR3 reads CASHSGPQETQYF. CDR3 nucleotides: TGTGCCAGCCACAGCGGACCACAAGAGACCCAGTACTTC.

V is TRBV6-5 and J is TRBJ1-5; D gene ambiguous. CDR1 is MNHEY, CDR2 SVGAGI, per germline. Trimming shortened V by 2 bases and J by 8 bases, and 10 bases separated the two germline ends. CDR3 length: 13 amino acids. This CDR3 is CASSYDAREPQHF. As DNA, the CDR3 is TGTGCCAGCAGTTACGACGCCCGGGAGCCCCAGCATTTT.

J is TRBJ2-7 and V is TRBV2; D possibly corresponds to TRBD1 (6 bases). Germline CDR1 SNHLY, CDR2 FYNNEI. The length of the CDR3 is 13 residues. V was shortened by 9 bases and J by 7 bases, with 19 bases between the two germline ends. The CDR3 loop is CARSGRGVGEQYF. The CDR3 region has the DNA TGTGCCAGGTCTGGCAGGGGAGTCGGGGAGCAGTACTTC.

The chain carries TRBV4-1 and TRBJ2-1; D gene ambiguous. V lost 0 bases to trimming and J lost 8 bases, with 11 bases between them. The CDR3 spans 14 residues. Per the germline V gene, CDR1 is MGHRA and CDR2 is YSYEKL. CDR3 residues: CASSQDPTADEQFF. In nucleotides, the CDR3 is TGCGCCAGCAGCCAAGATCCGACCGCGGATGAGCAGTTCTTC.

The V gene is TRBV29-1, the J gene TRBJ2-2, with a possible D match to TRBD2 (6 bases). Germline V CDR1 and CDR2: SQVTM, ANQGSEA. This CDR3 comprises 13 residues. Trimming cost V 1 base and J 8 bases, with 11 bases left between them. The CDR3 spells CSVEAGVWGELFF. The CDR3 bases are TGCAGCGTTGAAGCGGGAGTTTGGGGGGAGCTGTTTTTT.

The V call is TRBV5-1, the J call TRBJ2-1, with TRBD1 matching 9 bases. The germline V gene encodes CDR1 SGHRS and CDR2 YFSETQ. The CDR3 has 14 amino acids. Trimming removed 8 bases from V and 2 bases from J; junction bases left unmatched: 5. The CDR3 DNA follows: TGCGCCAGTCGGGGGACAGGGACCTACAATGAGCAGTTCTTC. It specifies CASRGTGTYNEQFF. Looking up the rest from reference TRBV5-1 and TRBJ2-1 gives the full variable domain: KAGVTQTPRYLIKTRGQQVTLSCSPISGHRSVSWYQQTPGQGLQFLFEYFSETQRNKGNFPGRFSGRQFSNSRSEMNVSTLELGDSALYLCASRGTGTYNEQFFGPGTRLTVL.

In its sample, this clone was seen once. This rearrangement joins TRBV7-2 to TRBJ2-3; D perhaps matches TRBD2 (6 bases). The CDR3 sequence is 17 residues long. From germline, CDR1 is SGHTA and CDR2 FQGNSA. Deletions cut 4 bases from V and 3 bases from J, with 20 bases between. CDR3: CASSSSLLAGRTDTQYF. CDR3 bases: TGTGCCAGCAGCTCCTCCTTACTAGCAGGTCGGACAGATACGCAGTATTTT.

In this sample, this clone turned up a few times. The V and J genes are TRBV7-2 and TRBJ1-2; TRBD1 might be the D (5 bases). The V gene's germline CDR1 is SGHTA and CDR2 FQGNSA. The CDR3 has 14 amino acids. V was clipped by 4 bases and J by 4 bases, with 13 bases between them. CDR3 coding DNA: TGTGCCAGCAGCTCGCAGGGATTGCGCTATGGCTACACCTTC. This translates into CASSSQGLRYGYTF.

The chain combines TRBV14 with TRBJ1-1; 7 bases align to TRBD1. J was trimmed by 3 bases and V by 0 bases; bases with no gene match: 16. Germline CDR1 is SGHDN and CDR2 is FVKESK. This CDR3 contains 19 residues. CDR3 protein: CASSQDYGQVYDRDTEAFF. CDR3 DNA sequence: TGTGCCAGCAGCCAAGATTACGGACAAGTTTATGACAGGGACACTGAAGCTTTCTTT.

The J gene is TRBJ1-4, the V gene TRBV29-1; D not resolved. CDR3 length equals 15 residues. Germline V gives CDR1 SQVTM, CDR2 ANQGSEA. The V end was cut by 2 bases, the J end by 3 bases, with 13 bases between. The CDR3 nucleotides are TGCAGCGTTGAAATCGTGTCGTCTCCTAATGAAAAACTGTTTTTT. This sequence encodes CSVEIVSSPNEKLFF.

The chain joins TRBV29-1 to TRBJ1-1, with D possibly matching TRBD1 (5 bases). Deletions cut 7 bases from V and 4 bases from J, with 16 bases between. The V gene's germline CDR1 is SQVTM and CDR2 ANQGSEA. This CDR3 spans 13 amino acids. The CDR3 sequence is CSGSWGGVTEAFF. The CDR3 DNA follows: TGCAGCGGTTCTTGGGGAGGGGTCACTGAAGCTTTCTTT.